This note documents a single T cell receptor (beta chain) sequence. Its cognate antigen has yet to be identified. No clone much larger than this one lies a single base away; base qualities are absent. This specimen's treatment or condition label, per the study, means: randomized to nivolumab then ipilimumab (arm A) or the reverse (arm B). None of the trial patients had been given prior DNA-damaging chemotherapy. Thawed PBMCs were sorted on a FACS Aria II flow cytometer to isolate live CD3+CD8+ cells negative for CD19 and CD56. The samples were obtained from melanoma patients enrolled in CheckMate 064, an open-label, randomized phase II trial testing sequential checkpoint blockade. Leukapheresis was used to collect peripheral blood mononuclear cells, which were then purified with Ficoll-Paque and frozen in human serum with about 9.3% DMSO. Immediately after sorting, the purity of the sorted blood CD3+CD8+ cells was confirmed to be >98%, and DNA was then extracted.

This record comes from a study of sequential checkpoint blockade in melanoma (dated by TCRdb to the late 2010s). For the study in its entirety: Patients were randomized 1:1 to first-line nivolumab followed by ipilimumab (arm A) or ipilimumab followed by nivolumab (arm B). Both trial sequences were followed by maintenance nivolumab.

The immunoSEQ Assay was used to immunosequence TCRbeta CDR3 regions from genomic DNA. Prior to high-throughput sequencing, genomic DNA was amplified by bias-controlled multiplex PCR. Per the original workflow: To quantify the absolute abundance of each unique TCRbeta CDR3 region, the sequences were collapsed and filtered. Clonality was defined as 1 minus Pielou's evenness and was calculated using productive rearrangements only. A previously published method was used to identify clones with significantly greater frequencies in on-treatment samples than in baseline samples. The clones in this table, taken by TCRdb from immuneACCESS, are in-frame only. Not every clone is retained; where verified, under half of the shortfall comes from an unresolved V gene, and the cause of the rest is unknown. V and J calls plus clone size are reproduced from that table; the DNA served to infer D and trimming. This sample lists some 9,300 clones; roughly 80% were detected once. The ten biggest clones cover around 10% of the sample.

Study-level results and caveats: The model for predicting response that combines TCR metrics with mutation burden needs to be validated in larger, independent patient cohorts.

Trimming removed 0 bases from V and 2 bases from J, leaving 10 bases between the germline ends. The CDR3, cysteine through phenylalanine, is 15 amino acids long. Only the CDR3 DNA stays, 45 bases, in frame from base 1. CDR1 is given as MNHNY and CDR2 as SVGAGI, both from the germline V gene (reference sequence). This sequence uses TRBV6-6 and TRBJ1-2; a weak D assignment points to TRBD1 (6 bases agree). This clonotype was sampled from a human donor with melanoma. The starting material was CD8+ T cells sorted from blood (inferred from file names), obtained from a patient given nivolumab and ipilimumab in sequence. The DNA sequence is TGTGCCAGCAGTTACTCGGCAGGGGTGAACTATGGCTACACCTTC. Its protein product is CASSYSAGVNYGYTF.